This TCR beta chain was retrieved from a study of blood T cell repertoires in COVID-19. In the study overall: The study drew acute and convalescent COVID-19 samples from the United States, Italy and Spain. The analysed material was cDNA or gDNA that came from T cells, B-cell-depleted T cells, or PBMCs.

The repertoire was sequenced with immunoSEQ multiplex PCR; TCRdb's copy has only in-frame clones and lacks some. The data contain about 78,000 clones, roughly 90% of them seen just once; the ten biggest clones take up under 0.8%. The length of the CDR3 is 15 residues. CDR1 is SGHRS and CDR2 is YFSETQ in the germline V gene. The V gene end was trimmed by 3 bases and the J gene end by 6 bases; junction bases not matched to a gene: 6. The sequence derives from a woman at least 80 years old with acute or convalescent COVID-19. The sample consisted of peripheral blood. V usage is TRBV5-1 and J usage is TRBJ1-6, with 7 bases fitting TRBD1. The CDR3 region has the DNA TGCGCCAGCAGCTCCTGGACAGGCCCTAATTCACCCCTCCACTTT. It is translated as CASSSWTGPNSPLHF.